This T cell receptor (beta chain) was documented in a study of cytomegalovirus exposure and HLA in healthy donors. Donors were nominally healthy when sampled, though unrecorded immune exposures were likely. In its sample, this clone was seen once. CDR3 length equals 16 residues. J lost 0 bases, V lost 5 bases, and 9 bases had no gene match. From germline, CDR1 is SEHNR and CDR2 FQNEAQ (reference sequence). The PCR employed 60 Vbeta primers together with 13 Jbeta primers. Some clones are missing from TCRdb's copy, which holds only in-frame ones; the method was immunoSEQ multiplex PCR. Of under 250,000 clones listed, around 80% are singletons.

This TCR was sampled from a boy aged 10-17 years in good health and CMV-seronegative. Material for sequencing was PBMCs. The chain joins TRBV7-9 to TRBJ1-1, with TRBD1 matching over 7 bases. The CDR3 coding sequence is TGTGCCAGCAGCCCTCTAACACAGGGGTTGAACACTGAAGCTTTCTTT. Its translation: CASSPLTQGLNTEAFF.